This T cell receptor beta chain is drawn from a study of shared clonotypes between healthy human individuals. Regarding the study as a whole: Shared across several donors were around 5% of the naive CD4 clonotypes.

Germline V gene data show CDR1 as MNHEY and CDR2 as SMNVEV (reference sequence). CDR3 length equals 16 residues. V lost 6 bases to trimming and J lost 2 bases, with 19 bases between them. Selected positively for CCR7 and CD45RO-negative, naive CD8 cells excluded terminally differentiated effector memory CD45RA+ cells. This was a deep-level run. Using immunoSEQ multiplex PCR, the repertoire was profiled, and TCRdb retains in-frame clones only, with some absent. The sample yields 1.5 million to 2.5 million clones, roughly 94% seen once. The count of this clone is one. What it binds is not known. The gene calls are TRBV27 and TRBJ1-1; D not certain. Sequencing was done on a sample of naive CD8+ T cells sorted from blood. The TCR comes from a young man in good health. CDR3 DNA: TGTGCCAGCAGCGAATCTGCCGCGGGGATTAACACTGAAGCTTTCTTT. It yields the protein CASSESAAGINTEAFF.